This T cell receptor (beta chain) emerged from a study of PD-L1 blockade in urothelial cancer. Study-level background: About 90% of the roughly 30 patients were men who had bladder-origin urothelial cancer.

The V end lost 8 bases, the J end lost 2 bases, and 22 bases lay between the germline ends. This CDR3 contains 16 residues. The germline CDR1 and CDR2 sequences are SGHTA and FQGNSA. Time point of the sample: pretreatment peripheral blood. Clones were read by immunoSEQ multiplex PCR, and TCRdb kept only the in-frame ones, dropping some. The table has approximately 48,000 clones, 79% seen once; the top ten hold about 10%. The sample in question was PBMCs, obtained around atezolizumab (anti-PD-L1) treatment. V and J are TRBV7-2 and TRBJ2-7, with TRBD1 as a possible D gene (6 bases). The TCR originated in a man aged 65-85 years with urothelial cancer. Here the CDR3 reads CASGPAPGTSPYEQYF. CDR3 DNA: TGTGCCAGCGGCCCAGCTCCCGGGACATCCCCCTACGAGCAGTACTTC.